The rows below give T cell receptor beta chains drawn from one sample of a study of T cells in Graves' hyperthyroidism and ophthalmopathy. Via MiXCR, TCRdb re-called the multiplex PCR reads, giving one row per CDR3 protein. Among 500,000 to 650,000 distinct CDR3 sequences listed, around 15% were seen once. Material: blood. The receptor set was obtained from a middle-aged woman with Graves' hyperthyroidism. The CDR3 runs from the conserved cysteine through the conserved F or W. Fields, in order: D gene, clone size, J gene, V gene, CDR3 DNA, CDR3 protein. The D gene is left open where the match is weak. Size is omitted from some rows. Given values are once, few, many or a class for expanded clones.

TRBD2	many	TRBJ2-4	TRBV3-1	TGTGCCAGCAGCCAAGATGGACTAGCGATAGCCAAAAACATTCAGTACTTC	CASSQDGLAIAKNIQYF
.	.	TRBJ2-1	TRBV24-1	TGTGCCACCAGTGATTTGCGAGGAGGGGGCGTTGGGCAGTTCTTC	CATSDLRGGGVGQFF
.	few	TRBJ1-5	TRBV12-5	TGTGCTAGTGGTTTGCTAGACTTCAATCAGCCCCAGCATTTT	CASGLLDFNQPQHF
.	once	TRBJ2-7	TRBV6-2/TRBV6-3	TGTGCCAGCAGAGAGGGTAGCGGTACCTACGAGCAGTACTTC	CASREGSGTYEQYF
.	.	TRBJ2-3	TRBV5-6	TGTGCCAGCAGCTTGGGCAGGGTTTCAGATACGCAGTATTTT	CASSLGRVSDTQYF
.	many	TRBJ1-1	TRBV7-6	TGTGCCAGCAGCCTCGTGGGAGGAGAAGCTTTCTTT	CASSLVGGEAFF
TRBD1	many	TRBJ1-2	TRBV3-1	TGTGCCAGCAGCCAAGACGGAGGGGGCAACTATGGCTACACCTTC	CASSQDGGGNYGYTF
TRBD1	many	TRBJ2-7	TRBV7-9	TGTGCCAGCAGACCAGACAGGGTCTACGAGCAGTACTTC	CASRPDRVYEQYF
TRBD1	few	TRBJ1-5	TRBV29-1	TGCAGCGTTGCGGGGACAGGGGGCGGGAATCAGCCCCAGCATTTT	CSVAGTGGGNQPQHF
.	many	TRBJ2-1	TRBV18	TGTGCCAGCTCACCACCGGTCGGGACGGGAGAAGACAATGAGCAGTTCTTC	CASSPPVGTGEDNEQFF
.	.	TRBJ2-5	TRBV12-3/TRBV12-4	TGTGCCTGCAGTTCCCGAGGGGGGGAGACCCAGTACTTC	CACSSRGGETQYF
.	many	TRBJ2-1	TRBV5-1	TGCGCCAGCAGCCGGCTGGACTCCTACAATGAGCAGTTCTTC	CASSRLDSYNEQFF
TRBD1	few	TRBJ1-1	TRBV20-1	TGCAGTGCTAGGGTCGGGACAGCGAACACTGAAGCTTTCTTT	CSARVGTANTEAFF
TRBD2	few	TRBJ2-7	TRBV4-2	TGTGCCAGCAGCCAAGAGAAAAGCGGGACTTTCTACGAGCAGTACTTC	CASSQEKSGTFYEQYF
.	.	TRBJ2-2	TRBV29-1	TGCAGCGTTCGCTTAGACACGAACACCGGGGAGCTGTTTTTT	CSVRLDTNTGELFF
.	many	TRBJ2-5	TRBV27	TGTGCCAGCAGTTTGGCCGGGGAGGTGAGGACCCAGTACTTC	CASSLAGEVRTQYF
TRBD2	.	TRBJ2-7	TRBV10-3	TGTGCCACCAGTGATATGGTTTCTAGCGGGAGGGGCGCGAACTACGAGCAGTACTTC	CATSDMVSSGRGANYEQYF